The sequence of this T cell receptor (beta chain) was determined in a study of blood T cell repertoires in COVID-19. Study as a whole: The origin of the acute and convalescent COVID-19 samples was the United States, Italy and Spain.

Study members were between about 18 and 90 years old and lived in approximately 25 US regions. Recovered status in Cohort 3 required two negative PCRs, clearance, or symptom resolution. Original processing notes: Cell counts per sample came from amplifying reference gene primers. Clones were sequenced by immunoSEQ multiplex PCR, and TCRdb holds only the in-frame ones, with some missing. The V and J calls and clone size are taken from that table; D and trimming were inferred from the DNA. This sample has 380,000 or so clones; about 87% occur once, and the top ten carry approximately 1.3%. Per germline, CDR1 MNHEY and CDR2 SVGAGI. The CDR3 totals 14 residues. Trimming cost V 7 bases and J 4 bases; bases outside gene matches: 7.

This TCR derives from a man aged 25 to 45 who had recovered from COVID-19. The V call is TRBV6-5, the J call TRBJ1-5, with 7 nucleotides matching TRBD1. Sequencing input: PBMCs or T cells enriched from blood (not recorded which). The CDR3 DNA sequence: TGTGCCAGCAAAGGACAGGTCTCAAATCAGCCCCAGCATTTT. It specifies CASKGQVSNQPQHF.